This TCR beta chain stems from a study of shared clonotypes between healthy human individuals. The CDR3 runs 18 residues. After removal of 3 bases from V and 0 bases from J, the junction contained 8 bases not matched to a gene. Germline V gene data show CDR1 as SGHRS and CDR2 as YFSETQ. On this clone itself: Its antigen is as yet unknown.

Points from the study as a whole: Naive CD4 clonotypes overlapped across a few donors at roughly 5.1%.

The assay was carried out at the deep level. Clones were sequenced by immunoSEQ multiplex PCR, and TCRdb holds only the in-frame ones, with some missing. This table holds more than 1 million clones, about 80% found once. Sequenced sample: memory CD4+ T cells from PBMCs. Subset specified: CD45RA-negative fraction. The chain recombines TRBV5-1 with TRBJ2-6; 8 positions match TRBD1. The TCR comes from a man aged 18 to 30 in good health. Some clones in this sample may be carry-over from other donors' samples. Written as DNA, the CDR3 is TGCGCCAGCAGCTATACCGGGACAGGCGGCTCTGGGGCCAACGTCCTGACTTTC. Translation gives CASSYTGTGGSGANVLTF.